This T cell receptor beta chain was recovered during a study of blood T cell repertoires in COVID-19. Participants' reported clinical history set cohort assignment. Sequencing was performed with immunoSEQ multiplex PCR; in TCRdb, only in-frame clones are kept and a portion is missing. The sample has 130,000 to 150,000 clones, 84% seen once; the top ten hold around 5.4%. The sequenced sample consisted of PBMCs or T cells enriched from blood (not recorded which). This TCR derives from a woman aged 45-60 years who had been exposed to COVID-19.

The CDR3 here is CASSPDSLNEKLFF. The CDR3, as DNA: TGTGCCAGCAGCCCGGACAGTCTTAATGAAAAACTGTTTTTT. The genes are TRBV7-9 and TRBJ1-4; a possible D gene is TRBD1 (6 bases). The CDR3 loop spans 14 amino acids. Trimming took 5 bases from V and 4 from J, leaving 11 bases between them. The germline gives CDR1 SEHNR, CDR2 FQNEAQ (reference sequence).